The T cell receptor beta chain described here comes from a study of blood T cell repertoires in COVID-19. Overall study: Material from acute and convalescent COVID-19 was sourced from the United States, Italy and Spain.

In the source study's methods: Estimates of nucleated cell counts were drawn from the amplification of reference gene primers. Data came from immunoSEQ multiplex PCR; TCRdb stores just in-frame clones and leaves some out. Clonal size and the V and J genes are those of that table, whereas D and trimming came from the DNA. In the table there are about 88,000 clones, more than 90% of which are singletons. Germline values: CDR1 MNHEY, CDR2 SVGAGI. The V gene end was trimmed by 6 bases and the J gene end by 3 bases; junction bases not matched to a gene: 3. This CDR3 is built from 14 residues. The chain carries TRBV6-5 and TRBJ1-5; 9 bases are shared with TRBD1. The origin of this receptor is a man aged 55-75 years with acute or convalescent COVID-19. Sequencing input: peripheral blood. CDR3 region: CASRRTGDNQPQHF. CDR3 sequence (DNA): TGTGCCAGCAGAAGGACAGGGGACAATCAGCCCCAGCATTTT.